Shown below are 17 T cell receptor beta chains from a single sample sequenced in a study of cytomegalovirus exposure and HLA in healthy donors. PCR amplification relied on 60 Vbeta primers (plus 13 Jbeta primers). Assay used: immunoSEQ multiplex PCR; TCRdb lists only in-frame clones, some missing. The repertoire holds some 100,000 clones, about 72% seen once, with around 5.2% in the top ten. Sample: PBMCs. These TCRs come from a man in his forties or fifties in good health and CMV-seropositive.

V is TRBV6-1 and J is TRBJ2-1, with D perhaps TRBD2 (6 bases). V lost 8 bases and J 6 bases, leaving 17 bases between the germline ends. Germline values: CDR1 MNHNS, CDR2 SASEGT. There are 14 residues in the CDR3. The CDR3 reads CASGDVAAGNEQFF. The CDR3 bases are TGTGCCAGCGGGGACGTAGCGGCGGGCAATGAGCAGTTCTTC.

The chain employs TRBV6-5 and TRBJ1-1; D is unclear. Germline-derived CDR1 and CDR2 are MNHEY and SVGAGI. V was trimmed by 7 bases and J by 4 bases, leaving 7 bases between them. The CDR3 totals 11 residues. The CDR3 DNA is TGTGCCAGCATTACCGGCACTGAAGCTTTCTTT. This sequence encodes CASITGTEAFF.

The chain joins TRBV5-8 to TRBJ1-1, with D possibly being TRBD1 (6 bases). V was pared by 2 bases and J by 1 base, with 12 bases between. The CDR3 loop spans 15 amino acids. Germline V gives CDR1 SGHTS, CDR2 YDEGEE. The CDR3 nucleotides are TGTGCCAGCAGCTTATCGGGACACTGGAACACTGAAGCTTTCTTT. Its protein is CASSLSGHWNTEAFF.

The gene calls are TRBV12-5 and TRBJ2-1, with 7 bases matching TRBD1. The CDR3 is 14 amino acids. Germline V gives CDR1 LGHNT, CDR2 FRNRAP. V shed 5 bases and J 7 bases; nucleotides not matched to a gene: 8. CDR3 coding DNA: TGTGCTAGTGGTCCCGGACAGGATTTAAATGAGCAGTTCTTC. This encodes CASGPGQDLNEQFF.

This chain links TRBV28 with TRBJ2-7; 11 nucleotides line up with TRBD2. The V gene's germline CDR1 is MDHEN and CDR2 SYDVKM. This CDR3 contains 13 residues. With V trimmed by 10 bases and J by 7 bases, 9 bases remained unmatched. As DNA, the CDR3 is TGTGCCACGACTAGCGGGGTTCTAGCGGAGCAGTACTTC. This encodes CATTSGVLAEQYF.

The chain combines TRBV7-2 with TRBJ1-2; D is perhaps TRBD1 (6 bases). Germline V gene data show CDR1 as SGHTA and CDR2 as FQGNSA. The CDR3 extends over 14 amino acids. V was cut by 5 bases and J by 5 bases, with 15 bases left in between. CDR3 in DNA: TGTGCCAGCAGCGGACGGACAGTCGCTTATGGCTACACCTTC. It is translated as CASSGRTVAYGYTF.

The chain combines TRBV27 with TRBJ1-1; D gene uncertain. The CDR3 has 15 residues. CDR1 and CDR2 (germline): MNHEY, SMNVEV (reference sequence). The V and J ends lost 4 bases and 0 bases respectively, with 12 bases between them. For the CDR3, the DNA is TGTGCCAGCAGTTGGTCTGGCAATCTGAACACTGAAGCTTTCTTT. Its protein product is CASSWSGNLNTEAFF.

This chain joins TRBV9 and TRBJ2-5; D remains unclear. Germline V gives CDR1 SGDLS, CDR2 YYNGEE. The CDR3 loop spans 14 amino acids. Deletions cut 1 base from V and 5 bases from J, with 12 bases between. The CDR3 DNA is TGTGCCAGCAGCGTAACGGGTGCGGTGGAGACCCAGTACTTC. This gives the protein CASSVTGAVETQYF.

The chain is built from TRBV6-5 and TRBJ2-7; TRBD1 matches at 7 bases. J gave up 4 bases and V 6 bases, and 9 bases lay outside the gene matches. Germline loops: CDR1 MNHEY, CDR2 SVGAGI. CDR3 length: 14 amino acids. The CDR3 DNA reads TGTGCCAGCAGCCGAGGGGGACAGATTTACGAGCAGTACTTC. Its protein is CASSRGGQIYEQYF.

This clone turned up a few times. This sequence joins TRBV18 and TRBJ1-2; 7 bases line up with TRBD1. The CDR3 is 14 residues long. With 3 bases clipped from V and 1 base from J, the junction kept 2 bases outside the gene matches. Germline V gene sequence: CDR1 KGHSH, CDR2 LQKENI. CDR3 protein: CASSPGQDNYGYTF. For the CDR3, the DNA is TGTGCCAGCTCACCCGGACAGGATAACTATGGCTACACCTTC.

The CDR3, as DNA: TGTGCCAGCAGTGTAATGGACAGGCCTGAAGCTTTCTTT. Translating gives CASSVMDRPEAFF. The chain uses TRBV25-1 and TRBJ1-1; 7 bases align to TRBD1. Germline V lookup: CDR1 MGHDK, CDR2 SYGVNS. V lost 4 bases to trimming and J lost 6 bases; unmatched junction nucleotides: 5. This CDR3 has 13 amino acids.

The V and J genes are TRBV6-1 and TRBJ2-1; a weak D match, TRBD2 (5 bases). Trimming took 5 bases from V and 9 from J, leaving 11 bases between them. There are 12 residues in the CDR3. The germline gives CDR1 MNHNS, CDR2 SASEGT. CDR3 nucleotides: TGTGCCAGCAGTAAACTAGTATCTGAGCAGTTCTTC. It is translated as CASSKLVSEQFF.

The chain recombines TRBV4-1 with TRBJ2-1; 8 bases match TRBD2. CDR3 length: 18 amino acids. J lost 7 bases, V lost 1 base, and 15 bases had no gene match. Germline values: CDR1 MGHRA, CDR2 YSYEKL. CDR3 sequence: CASSQGGSSGSGMNEQFF. For the CDR3, the DNA is TGCGCCAGCAGCCAAGGGGGATCCAGCGGGAGTGGAATGAATGAGCAGTTCTTC.

The chain has TRBV4-2 and TRBJ1-2; D perhaps matches TRBD1 (6 bases). CDR1 and CDR2 from the germline V gene are LGHNA and YNFKEQ. The CDR3 is made up of 15 amino acids. Trimming pared 4 bases from V and 8 bases from J, leaving 20 bases between. For the CDR3, the DNA is TGTGCCAGCAGCCTCGGCTTGGGGGGGGCAGAGGGCTACACCTTC. This encodes CASSLGLGGAEGYTF.

J is TRBJ1-1 and V is TRBV15; tentative D call: TRBD1 (6 bases). The CDR3 has 14 residues. The V and J ends lost 5 bases and 1 base respectively, with 11 bases between them. Germline V gene lookup returns CDR1 LNHNV and CDR2 YYDKDF (reference sequence). This chain's CDR3 is CATSGAGANTEAFF. CDR3 nucleotides: TGTGCCACCAGCGGAGCAGGGGCGAACACTGAAGCTTTCTTT.

This clone has a handful of counts. The chain employs TRBV14 and TRBJ1-1, with D hard to call. Trimming took 4 bases from V and 4 from J, leaving 7 bases between them. The CDR3 spans 12 residues. Germline assignment: CDR1 SGHDN and CDR2 FVKESK. CDR3 bases: TGTGCCAGCAGCCGCGGGTCCACTGAAGCTTTCTTT. Its translation is CASSRGSTEAFF.

Remarks on this clone: Other DNA sequences within the sample encode an identical CDR3. The gene calls are TRBV5-1 and TRBJ2-1, with 8 bases identical to TRBD2. Germline V CDR1 and CDR2: SGHRS, YFSETQ. The CDR3 extends over 14 amino acids. The V segment lost 4 bases and the J segment 7 bases; nucleotides outside the gene matches: 7. The CDR3 sequence: CASSPGGAGNEQFF. CDR3 coding DNA: TGCGCCAGCAGCCCCGGGGGGGCTGGGAATGAGCAGTTCTTC.